This T cell receptor beta chain originates from a study of shared clonotypes between healthy human individuals. As concerns this clone: Its cognate antigen is unknown.

The donors were adults (healthy and HIV-negative) with no recent acute infections or vaccinations. Study-wide findings and caveats: The authors sampled blood alone, and tissue repertoires likely differ. The diversity represented, both genetic and in exposure history, was limited by few donors.

The assay was carried out at the deep level. Sequencing used immunoSEQ multiplex PCR; TCRdb keeps in-frame clones, though not all of them. In the table there are approximately 500,000 clones, 60% to 80% of which are singletons. Sample: PBMCs. The source of this sequence is a woman aged 40 to 50 in good health. Some clones in this sample may be carry-over from other donors' samples.

The CDR3 is CASSPNGDSNQPQHF. Written as DNA, the CDR3 is TGTGCCAGCTCACCAAACGGTGATAGCAATCAGCCCCAGCATTTT. J is TRBJ1-5 and V is TRBV18; no clear D gene. The ends were cut back, 2 bases at V and 0 bases at J, with 8 bases in the middle. Germline V lookup: CDR1 KGHSH, CDR2 LQKENI. CDR3 length: 15 amino acids.